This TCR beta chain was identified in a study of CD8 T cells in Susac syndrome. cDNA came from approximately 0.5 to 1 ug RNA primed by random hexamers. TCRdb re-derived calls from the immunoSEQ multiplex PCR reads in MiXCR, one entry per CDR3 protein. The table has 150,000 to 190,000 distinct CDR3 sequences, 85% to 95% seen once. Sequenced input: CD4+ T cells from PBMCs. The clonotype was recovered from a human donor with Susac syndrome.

CDR3 loop: CASRSQGRNQPQHF. Here the CDR3 DNA reads TGTGCAAGTCGCTCTCAGGGCCGCAATCAGCCCCAGCATTTT. The V gene is TRBV12-2, the J gene TRBJ1-5. TRBV12-2 is given as a pseudogene. The CDR3 covers 14 residues.